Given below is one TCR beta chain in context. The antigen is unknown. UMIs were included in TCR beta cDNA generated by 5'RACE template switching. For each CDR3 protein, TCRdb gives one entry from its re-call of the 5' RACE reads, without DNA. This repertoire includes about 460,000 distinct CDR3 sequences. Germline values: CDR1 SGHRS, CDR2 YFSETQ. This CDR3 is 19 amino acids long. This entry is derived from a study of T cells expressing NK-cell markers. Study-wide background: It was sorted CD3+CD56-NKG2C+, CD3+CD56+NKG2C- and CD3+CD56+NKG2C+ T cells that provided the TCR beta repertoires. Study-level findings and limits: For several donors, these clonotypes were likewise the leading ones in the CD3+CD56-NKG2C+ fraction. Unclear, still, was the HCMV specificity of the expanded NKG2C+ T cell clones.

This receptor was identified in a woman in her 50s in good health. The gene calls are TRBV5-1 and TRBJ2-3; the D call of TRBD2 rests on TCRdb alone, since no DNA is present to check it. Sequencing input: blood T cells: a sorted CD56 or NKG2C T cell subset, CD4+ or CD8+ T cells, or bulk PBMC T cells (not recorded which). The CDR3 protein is CASSLAGTSGSGAADTQYF. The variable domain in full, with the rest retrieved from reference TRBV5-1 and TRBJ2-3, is KAGVTQTPRYLIKTRGQQVTLSCSPISGHRSVSWYQQTPGQGLQFLFEYFSETQRNKGNFPGRFSGRQFSNSRSEMNVSTLELGDSALYLCASSLAGTSGSGAADTQYFGPGTRLTVL.